This TCR beta chain was captured in a study of CD8 T cells in ankylosing spondylitis. Findings and limits, study-wide: Characteristic of ankylosing spondylitis blood, it appeared, was a TCR beta motif comprising about eight highly homologous variants.

There are a few counts of this clonotype. Its antigen is not known. TCRdb called the 5' RACE reads again in MiXCR, with one record for every CDR3 protein. The sample lists some 330,000 distinct CDR3 sequences, around 8% seen once, with less than 15% in the top ten. Sequencing input: blood, either unsorted or a sorted T cell fraction (not recorded which). The receptor was isolated from a male donor with ankylosing spondylitis.

Here the CDR3 DNA reads TGCAGTGCTACCCAGGGGCCTAATCAGCCCCAGCATTTT. Amino acids: CSATQGPNQPQHF. The chain carries TRBV20-1 and TRBJ1-5; D may be TRBD1 (6 bases). The length of the CDR3 is 13 residues. CDR1 DFQATT and CDR2 SNEGSKA come from the germline V gene (reference sequence). With 4 bases removed from V and 4 bases from J, the gap between germline ends came to 11 bases.